The TCR beta chain described here comes from a study of T-cell reconstitution after alpha-beta-depleted transplantation in children. The germline V and J ends were trimmed by 1 base and 0 bases, with 13 bases remaining between them. The CDR3 covers 17 residues. Germline assignment: CDR1 MNHNS and CDR2 SASEGT. Unique molecular identifiers were used in preparing the TCRbeta library. TCRdb fed the PCR reads into MiXCR, producing one record per CDR3 protein. The sample contains more than 450,000 distinct CDR3 sequences, about 16% of which appear only once. The clonotype comes from a human donor who donated a stem cell graft to a child with acute lymphoblastic leukemia. Sample: PBMCs from the stem cell graft donor, taken from the stem cell graft. The chain is built from TRBV6-1 and TRBJ1-5; perhaps TRBD1 as D (6 bases). The CDR3 sequence: CASSEGDTGYSNQPQHF. CDR3 DNA sequence: TGTGCCAGCAGTGAAGGGGACACGGGATATAGCAATCAGCCCCAGCATTTT.